The clone carrying this TCR beta chain is a singleton in its sample. This sample is part of a study of blood T cell repertoires in COVID-19. In the study overall: COVID-19 samples collected from the United States, Italy and Spain covered acute and convalescent phases. Sample material is recorded as cDNA or gDNA derived from T cells, B-cell-depleted T cells, or PBMCs.

Study processing details: Reference gene primer amplification gave estimated nucleated cell counts. Clones were sequenced by immunoSEQ multiplex PCR, and TCRdb holds only the in-frame ones, with some missing. V, J and clone size are taken as reported in that table, and D and trimming were inferred from the DNA itself. Among 360,000 or so clones listed, nearly 90% were seen once. Germline V gene data show CDR1 as SEHNR and CDR2 as FQNEAQ (reference sequence). The ends were cut back, 5 bases at V and 7 bases at J, with 8 bases in the middle. This CDR3 region has 11 residues. This sequence originates from a man in his late teens or twenties with active or convalescent COVID-19. This chain links TRBV7-9 with TRBJ1-1; D gene ambiguous. The sample comprised peripheral blood. The CDR3 DNA is TGTGCCAGCAGCCAGTCAAGTGAAGCTTTCTTT. Its translation is CASSQSSEAFF.